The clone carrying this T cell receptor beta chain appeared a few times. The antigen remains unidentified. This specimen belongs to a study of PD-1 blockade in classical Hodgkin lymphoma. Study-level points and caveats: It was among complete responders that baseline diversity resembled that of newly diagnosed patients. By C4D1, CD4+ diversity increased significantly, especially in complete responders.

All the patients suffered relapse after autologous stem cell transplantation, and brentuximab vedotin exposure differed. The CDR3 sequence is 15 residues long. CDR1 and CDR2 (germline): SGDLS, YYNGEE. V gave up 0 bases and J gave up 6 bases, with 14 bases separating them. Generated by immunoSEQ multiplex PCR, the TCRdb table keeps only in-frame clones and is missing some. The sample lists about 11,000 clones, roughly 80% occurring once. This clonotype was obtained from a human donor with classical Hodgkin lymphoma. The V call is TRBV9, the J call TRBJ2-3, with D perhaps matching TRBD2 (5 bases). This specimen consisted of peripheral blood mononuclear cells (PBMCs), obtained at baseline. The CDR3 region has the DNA TGTGCCAGCAGCGTAGTTCCGGGGTCGAGGGATACGCAGTATTTT. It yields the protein CASSVVPGSRDTQYF.